Below are 29 T cell receptor beta chains sequenced from a single sample in a study of circulating CD8 cells and anti-PD-1 response in melanoma. Sorting of live CD3+CD8+TCRalphabeta+ cells by PD-1 and/or TIGIT gave four subsets. Each library started from approximately 14 ng of total RNA using the QIAseq Immune Repertoire TCR panel. MiXCR, run by TCRdb on the reads, gives a single entry per CDR3 protein. The sample consists of some 560 distinct CDR3 sequences, over 8.5% of them appearing once. Here the sequenced sample was CD8+ T cells from PBMCs, taken at baseline or after one month of anti-PD-1 therapy (not recorded which). Receptor source: a human donor with melanoma.

The V call is TRBV28, the J call TRBJ2-1, with TRBD2 matching 8 bases. J gave up 10 bases and V 4 bases, and 9 bases lay outside the gene matches. The CDR3 has 14 residues. From germline, CDR1 is MDHEN and CDR2 SYDVKM. The CDR3 protein is CASSWMSGGYEQFF. The CDR3 DNA sequence: TGTGCCAGCAGTTGGATGAGCGGGGGATACGAGCAGTTCTTC.

This clonotype counts as medium-sized. V usage is TRBV25-1 and J usage is TRBJ1-1; TRBD1 matches at 8 bases. This CDR3 is 16 amino acids long. V gave up 5 bases and J gave up 5 bases; unmatched junction bases: 13. Per germline, CDR1 MGHDK and CDR2 SYGVNS. CDR3: CASSPQRTGILTEAFF. The CDR3 DNA reads as TGTGCCAGCAGTCCCCAAAGGACAGGGATCTTAACTGAAGCTTTCTTT.

By frequency in the sample, this clonotype is medium-sized. The chain carries TRBV27 and TRBJ1-2, with D possibly TRBD1 on 5 matching bases. Between the trimmed V and J ends, which lost 3 bases and 4 bases, there was a span of 12 bases. The germline CDR1 and CDR2 sequences are MNHEY and SMNVEV (reference sequence). There are 14 residues in the CDR3. The CDR3 DNA is TGTGCCAGCAGTTTTTCTCGCAGGGCCTATGGCTACACCTTC. This sequence encodes CASSFSRRAYGYTF.

This clonotype is judged medium-sized. The chain couples TRBV28 to TRBJ2-3; no clear D. Germline lookup yields CDR1 MDHEN and CDR2 SYDVKM. The ends were cut back, 10 bases at V and 1 base at J, with 18 bases in the middle. The CDR3 is made up of 15 amino acids. The CDR3 is CATRAEDARTDTQYF. CDR3 DNA: TGTGCCACCCGCGCTGAGGACGCCCGCACAGATACGCAGTATTTT.

By share, this clonotype counts as large. The chain uses TRBV25-1 and TRBJ1-1; 8 bases fit TRBD1. The CDR3 is 15 amino acids. Germline loops: CDR1 MGHDK, CDR2 SYGVNS. Trimming at V came to 4 bases and at J to 5 bases, leaving 9 bases not matched to a gene. CDR3 sequence (DNA): TGTGCCAGCAGTGCTAGACAGGGGCGGGGTACTGAAGCTTTCTTT. This codes for CASSARQGRGTEAFF.

In its sample, this clonotype is medium-sized (0.01 to 0.1%). The chain couples TRBV28 to TRBJ1-1; tentatively, D is TRBD1 (5 bases). The length of the CDR3 is 12 residues. Germline CDR1 reads MDHEN; CDR2 reads SYDVKM. Trimming took 2 bases from V and 8 from J, leaving 9 bases between them. The CDR3 region has the DNA TGTGCCAGCAGTTTAGAGGGGATCGAAGCTTTCTTT. This sequence encodes CASSLEGIEAFF. The variable domain in full, with the rest retrieved from reference TRBV28 and TRBJ1-1, is DVKVTQSSRYLVKRTGEKVFLECVQDMDHENMFWYRQDPGLGLRLIYFSYDVKMKEKGDIPEGYSVSREKKERFSLILESASTNQTSMYLCASSLEGIEAFFGQGTRLTVV.

This clonotype was seen only a few times. Since the CDR3 does not end with the conserved phenylalanine or tryptophan, this likely comes from a read error. The chain uses TRBV27 and TRBJ2-5; unclear D gene. V was clipped by 5 bases and J by 1 base, with 8 bases between them. The CDR3 has 13 amino acids. CDR1 and CDR2 (germline): MNHEY, SMNVEV (reference sequence). CDR3 DNA: TGTGCCAGCAGTCGCGTAGTCCAAGAGACCCAGTACCTC. Protein sequence: CASSRVVQETQYL.

The chain joins TRBV2 to TRBJ2-2; D gene uncertain. CDR1 is SNHLY, CDR2 FYNNEI, per germline. Trimming removed 6 bases from V and 6 bases from J, with 17 bases in between. The CDR3 contains 15 residues. The CDR3 DNA reads as TGTGCCAGCAGCTCAGGAAAGCTGATTCCCGGGGAGCTGTTTTTT. It is translated as CASSSGKLIPGELFF. Based on the CDR3 plus reference TRBV2 and TRBJ2-2, the full variable domain is EPEVTQTPSHQVTQMGQEVILRCVPISNHLYFYWYRQILGQKVEFLVSFYNNEISEKSEIFDDQFSVERPDGSNFTLKIRSTKLEDSAMYFCASSSGKLIPGELFFGEGSRLTVL.

This chain joins TRBV27 and TRBJ2-3, with TRBD1 matching over 8 bases. The germline gives CDR1 MNHEY, CDR2 SMNVEV (reference sequence). After removal of 6 bases from V and 1 base from J, the junction contained 6 bases not matched to a gene. This CDR3 comprises 15 residues. CDR3 sequence reads: CASSYTDRGTDTQYF. In DNA, the CDR3 is TGTGCCAGCAGCTATACGGACAGGGGCACAGATACGCAGTATTTT.

This clonotype is deemed medium-sized. The rearrangement uses TRBV27 and TRBJ1-4; D remains unclear. CDR3 length: 13 residues. Trimming cost V 7 bases and J 5 bases, with 11 bases left between them. Germline values: CDR1 MNHEY, CDR2 SMNVEV (reference sequence). The CDR3: CASTRGINEKLFF. CDR3 coding DNA: TGTGCCAGCACCCGGGGTATCAATGAAAAACTGTTTTTT.

By share, this clonotype counts as large. The chain links TRBV2 to TRBJ2-7, with D perhaps matching TRBD2 (6 bases). The CDR3 is 10 amino acids. Germline V CDR1 and CDR2: SNHLY, FYNNEI. The germline V and J ends were trimmed by 11 bases and 7 bases, with 12 bases remaining between them. CDR3 DNA: TGTGCCGGAGGGAGGCAGGAGCAGTACTTC. It translates to CAGGRQEQYF.

This clonotype rates as hyperexpanded. The CDR3 region has the DNA TGTGCCAGCAGCTTTAGTGATCCCGGGGAGCTGTTTTTT. It translates to CASSFSDPGELFF. The chain couples TRBV5-4 to TRBJ2-2; D unresolved. Trimming removed 2 bases at V and 6 bases at J, with 8 bases between. Per germline, CDR1 SGHNT and CDR2 YYREEE (reference sequence). The CDR3 runs 13 residues.

The V call is TRBV6-4, the J call TRBJ2-1; TRBD2 agrees at 12 bases. V trimming: 3 bases; J trimming: 15 bases; junction bases outside the gene matches: 9. This CDR3 spans 14 amino acids. In germline, CDR1 is MRHNA, CDR2 SNTAGT. CDR3 loop: CASSEASGGDSLFF. The CDR3 region has the DNA TGTGCCAGCAGTGAGGCTAGCGGGGGGGATAGCCTGTTCTTC.

By proportion, this clonotype is medium-sized. The rearrangement joins TRBV28 to TRBJ1-5; a possible D gene is TRBD1 (6 bases). Germline V lookup: CDR1 MDHEN, CDR2 SYDVKM. This CDR3 is built from 13 residues. V was clipped by 8 bases and J by 5 bases, with 13 bases between them. This chain's CDR3 is CASDQGRDQPQHF. The CDR3 DNA reads as TGTGCCAGCGACCAGGGGAGGGATCAGCCCCAGCATTTT.

By its share, this clonotype is large (0.1 to 1%). This chain links TRBV3-1 with TRBJ1-1; D ambiguous. The CDR3 contains 13 residues. Germline V gives CDR1 LGHDT, CDR2 YNNKEL (reference sequence). With 4 bases removed from V and 4 bases from J, the gap between germline ends came to 10 bases. Here the CDR3 reads CASSLGWVTEAFF. As DNA, the CDR3 is TGTGCCAGCAGCCTTGGGTGGGTCACTGAAGCTTTCTTT.

Points on this clonotype: Being one base from a much bigger clone, this may be a read error. The chain combines TRBV27 with TRBJ1-2; 7 positions match TRBD1. CDR1 is MNHEY and CDR2 is SMNVEV in the germline V gene (reference sequence). CDR3 length: 14 amino acids. The CDR3 sequence is CASREQGNLYSYTF. The CDR3 nucleotides are TGTGCCAGCAGGGAACAGGGGAACCTCTATAGCTACACCTTC.

Judged by abundance, this clonotype is large. The CDR3 DNA sequence: TGCAGCGTTTTTTGGACTAGCGGGGGACCGGGGTATTTT. It encodes CSVFWTSGGPGYF. The chain has TRBV29-1 and TRBJ2-3, with TRBD2 identical over 13 bases. In germline, CDR1 is SQVTM, CDR2 ANQGSEA. CDR3 length: 13 amino acids. Trimming removed 5 bases from V and 14 bases from J; junction bases left unmatched: 10.

This clonotype counts as medium-sized. The chain carries TRBV19 and TRBJ2-7, with D hard to call. The CDR3 has 13 residues. Germline-derived CDR1 and CDR2 are LNHDA and SQIVND (reference sequence). V lost 5 bases to trimming and J lost 2 bases, with 10 bases between them. The chain's CDR3 is CASSLQEPYEQYF. The CDR3 bases are TGTGCCAGTAGTCTCCAGGAACCCTACGAGCAGTACTTC.

The chain employs TRBV6-4 and TRBJ2-2; D ambiguous. The ends were cut back, 3 bases at V and 2 bases at J, with 10 bases in the middle. This CDR3 region has 15 residues. Germline-derived CDR1 and CDR2 are MRHNA and SNTAGT. In nucleotides, the CDR3 is TGTGCCAGCAGTGAAAGGTCAGACAACACCGGGGAGCTGTTTTTT. Translated, it gives CASSERSDNTGELFF.

This clonotype has a handful of counts. V is TRBV12-3 or TRBV12-4 and J is TRBJ2-2, with D possibly being TRBD2 (6 bases). The CDR3 is 15 residues long. V was trimmed by 6 bases and J by 5 bases, leaving 16 bases between them. Written as DNA, the CDR3 is TGTGCCAGCAGCCCCCTTTCGGGACTGACCGGGGAGCTGTTTTTT. This encodes CASSPLSGLTGELFF.

Points on this clonotype: A much larger clone lies one base from this, so it may be a read error. The chain joins TRBV6-2 or TRBV6-3 to TRBJ2-7; 12 nucleotides agree with TRBD2. This CDR3 has 14 residues. Germline-derived CDR1 and CDR2 are MNHEY and SVGEGT. Written as DNA, the CDR3 is TGTGCCAGCAGTTACGGGACTAGCGGGTACGAGCAGTGCTTC. It is translated as CASSYGTSGYEQCF.

This clonotype is large within its sample. V gene TRBV15 combines with J gene TRBJ2-5; 8 bases agree with TRBD1. This CDR3 contains 14 residues. V shed 4 bases and J 3 bases; nucleotides not matched to a gene: 4. Germline values: CDR1 LNHNV, CDR2 YYDKDF (reference sequence). Here the CDR3 reads CATSTGQGEETQYF. The CDR3 nucleotides read TGTGCCACCAGCACAGGACAGGGAGAAGAGACCCAGTACTTC.

This chain connects TRBV19 to TRBJ1-1; D possibly corresponds to TRBD1 (5 bases). Per germline, CDR1 LNHDA and CDR2 SQIVND (reference sequence). V was shortened by 3 bases and J by 7 bases, with 12 bases between the two germline ends. This CDR3 comprises 13 residues. In nucleotides, the CDR3 is TGTGCCAGTAGTATCGGGGGGTTCGGTGAAGCTTTCTTT. This codes for CASSIGGFGEAFF.

J is TRBJ2-1 and V is TRBV28; TRBD2 aligns across 14 bases. The CDR3 is 16 amino acids. The V segment lost 4 bases and the J segment 9 bases; nucleotides outside the gene matches: 8. Germline CDR1 and CDR2: MDHEN and SYDVKM. The CDR3 DNA follows: TGTGCCAGCAGTTCTTACGGGACTAGCGGGAGTATTGAGCAGTTCTTC. Its protein product is CASSSYGTSGSIEQFF.

This clonotype is termed medium-sized. The chain carries TRBV4-1 and TRBJ2-3; 14 bases are a match to TRBD2. Germline lookup yields CDR1 MGHRA and CDR2 YSYEKL. V was pared by 4 bases and J by 1 base, with 19 bases of the junction left unmatched. The CDR3 runs 22 residues. The CDR3 loop reads CASSPPYRTWTSGRPRTDTQYF. CDR3 nucleotides: TGCGCCAGCAGCCCCCCCTACCGCACTTGGACTAGCGGGAGGCCCCGCACAGATACGCAGTATTTT.

In its sample, this clonotype is medium-sized. The genes are TRBV29-1 and TRBJ2-2, with D possibly TRBD1 on 6 matching bases. The germline V gene has CDR1 SQVTM and CDR2 ANQGSEA. The germline V and J ends were trimmed by 4 bases and 3 bases, with 9 bases remaining between them. The CDR3 loop spans 13 amino acids. CDR3 bases: TGCAGCGTTGCCGCAGGGGACACCGGGGAGCTGTTTTTT. It is translated as CSVAAGDTGELFF.

Judged by abundance, this clonotype is medium-sized. V usage is TRBV7-2 and J usage is TRBJ2-1, with TRBD2 identical over 7 bases. In germline, CDR1 is SGHTA, CDR2 FQGNSA. J lost 6 bases, V lost 9 bases, and 11 bases had no gene match. The CDR3 is 14 amino acids. The CDR3: CARPREFLGNEQFF. The CDR3 bases are TGTGCCAGGCCGCGGGAGTTCTTGGGCAATGAGCAGTTCTTC.

The rearrangement uses TRBV19 and TRBJ2-1; 8 bases map to TRBD2. Per the germline V gene, CDR1 is LNHDA and CDR2 is SQIVND (reference sequence). The CDR3 spans 16 residues. Losses at the gene ends were 7 bases for V and 3 bases for J; bases not matched to a gene: 11. In DNA form, the CDR3 reads TGTGCCAGTACTCCTCTCAGCGGGAGAGACTACAATGAGCAGTTCTTC. Translated: CASTPLSGRDYNEQFF.

This clonotype is large within its sample. The J gene is TRBJ2-7, the V gene TRBV19, with TRBD2 matching 12 bases. This CDR3 is 14 amino acids long. V dropped 9 bases and J dropped 2; count of bases not matched to a gene: 5. The germline CDR1 and CDR2 sequences are LNHDA and SQIVND (reference sequence). DNA for the CDR3: TGTGCCAGACTGACTAGCGGGGGACCCTACGAGCAGTACTTC. Translation gives CARLTSGGPYEQYF.